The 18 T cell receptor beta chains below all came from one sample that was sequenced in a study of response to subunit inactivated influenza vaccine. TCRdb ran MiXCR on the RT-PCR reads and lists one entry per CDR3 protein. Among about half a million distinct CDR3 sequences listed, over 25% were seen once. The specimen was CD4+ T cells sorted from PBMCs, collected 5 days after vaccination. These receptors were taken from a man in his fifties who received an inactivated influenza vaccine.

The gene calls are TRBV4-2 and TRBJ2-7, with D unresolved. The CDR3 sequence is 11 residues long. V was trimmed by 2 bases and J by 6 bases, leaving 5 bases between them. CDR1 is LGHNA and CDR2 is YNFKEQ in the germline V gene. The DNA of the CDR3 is TGTGCCAGCAGCCAATATGGCGAGCAGTACTTC. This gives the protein CASSQYGEQYF.

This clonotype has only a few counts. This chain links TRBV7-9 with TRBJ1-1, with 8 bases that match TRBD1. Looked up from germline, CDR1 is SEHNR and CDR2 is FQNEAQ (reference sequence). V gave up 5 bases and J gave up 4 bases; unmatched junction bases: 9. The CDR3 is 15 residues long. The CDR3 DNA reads TGTGCCAGCAGCCCGAGGACAGGGCAGAGCACTGAAGCTTTCTTT. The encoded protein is CASSPRTGQSTEAFF.

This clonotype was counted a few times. The CDR3 DNA sequence: TGTGCCAGCAGCCACCGACCGGCCGAGCAGTACTTC. The encoded protein is CASSHRPAEQYF. The J gene is TRBJ2-7, the V gene TRBV5-8; D unresolved. The CDR3 covers 12 residues. V lost 4 bases, J lost 6 bases, and 11 bases lay in between. The germline V gene has CDR1 SGHTS and CDR2 YDEGEE. Together with reference TRBV5-8 and TRBJ2-7, the CDR3 gives the full variable domain: EAGVTQSPTHLIKTRGQQATLRCSPISGHTSVYWYQQALGLGLQFLLWYDEGEERNRGNFPPRFSGRQFPNYSSELNVNALELEDSALYLCASSHRPAEQYFGPGTRLTVT.

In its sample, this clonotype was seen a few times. CDR3 nucleotide sequence: TGTGCCAGCAGGGGACAGGGGGCTCTTCTGGACACTGAAGCTTTCTTT. This codes for CASRGQGALLDTEAFF. The chain joins TRBV6-1 to TRBJ1-1; 12 bases line up with TRBD1. V lost 6 bases to trimming and J lost 3 bases; unmatched junction nucleotides: 8. The germline CDR1 and CDR2 sequences are MNHNS and SASEGT. The CDR3 has 16 amino acids.

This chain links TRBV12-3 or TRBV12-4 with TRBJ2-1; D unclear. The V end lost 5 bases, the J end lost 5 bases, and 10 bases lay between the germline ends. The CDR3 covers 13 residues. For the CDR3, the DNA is TGTGCCAGCAGTCTTAGACGGCACAATGAGCAGTTCTTC. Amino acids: CASSLRRHNEQFF.

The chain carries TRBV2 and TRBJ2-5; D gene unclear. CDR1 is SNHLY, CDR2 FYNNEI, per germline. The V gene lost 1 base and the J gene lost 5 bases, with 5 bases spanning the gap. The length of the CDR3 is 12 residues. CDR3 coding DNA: TGTGCCAGCAGTGAAGTGCCGGAGACCCAGTACTTC. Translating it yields CASSEVPETQYF.

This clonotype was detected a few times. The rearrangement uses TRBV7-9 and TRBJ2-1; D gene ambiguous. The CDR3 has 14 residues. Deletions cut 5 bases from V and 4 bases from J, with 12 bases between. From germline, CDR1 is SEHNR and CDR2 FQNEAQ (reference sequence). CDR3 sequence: CASSLYGRYNEQFF. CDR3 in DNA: TGTGCCAGCAGCCTCTACGGGCGTTACAATGAGCAGTTCTTC.

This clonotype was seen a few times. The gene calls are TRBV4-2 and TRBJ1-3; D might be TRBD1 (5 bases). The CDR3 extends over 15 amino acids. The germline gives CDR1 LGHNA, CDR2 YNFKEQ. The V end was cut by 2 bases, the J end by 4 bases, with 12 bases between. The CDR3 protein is CASSQPQGTGNTIYF. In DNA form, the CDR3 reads TGTGCCAGCAGCCAACCTCAGGGTACCGGAAACACCATATATTTT.

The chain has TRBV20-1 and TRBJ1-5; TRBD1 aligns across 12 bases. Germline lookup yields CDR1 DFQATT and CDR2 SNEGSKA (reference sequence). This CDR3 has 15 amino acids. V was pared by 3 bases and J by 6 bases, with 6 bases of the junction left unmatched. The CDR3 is CSASAGTGGPQPQHF. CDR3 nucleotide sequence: TGCAGTGCTAGCGCCGGGACAGGGGGCCCTCAGCCCCAGCATTTT.

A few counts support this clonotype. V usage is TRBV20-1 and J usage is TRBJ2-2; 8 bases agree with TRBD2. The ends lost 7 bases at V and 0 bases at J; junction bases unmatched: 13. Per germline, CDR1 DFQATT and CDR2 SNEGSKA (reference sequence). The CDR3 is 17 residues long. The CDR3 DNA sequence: TGCAGTGTCCCGCCAACCTTAGCGGGACCGAACACCGGGGAGCTGTTTTTT. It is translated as CSVPPTLAGPNTGELFF.

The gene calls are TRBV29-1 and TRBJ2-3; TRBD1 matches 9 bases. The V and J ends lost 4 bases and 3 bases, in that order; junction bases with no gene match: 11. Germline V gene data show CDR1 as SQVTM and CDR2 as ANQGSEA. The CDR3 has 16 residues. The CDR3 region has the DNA TGCAGCGTTGGGCTGATAGGACAGGGGAATACAGATACGCAGTATTTT. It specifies CSVGLIGQGNTDTQYF.

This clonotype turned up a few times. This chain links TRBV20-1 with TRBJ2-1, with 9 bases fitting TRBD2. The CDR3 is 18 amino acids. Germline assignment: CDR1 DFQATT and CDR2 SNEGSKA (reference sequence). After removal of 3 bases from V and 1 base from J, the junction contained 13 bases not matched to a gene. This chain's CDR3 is CSARPSGMSSRSYNEQFF. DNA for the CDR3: TGCAGTGCTAGGCCTAGCGGGATGTCCAGCCGGTCCTACAATGAGCAGTTCTTC.

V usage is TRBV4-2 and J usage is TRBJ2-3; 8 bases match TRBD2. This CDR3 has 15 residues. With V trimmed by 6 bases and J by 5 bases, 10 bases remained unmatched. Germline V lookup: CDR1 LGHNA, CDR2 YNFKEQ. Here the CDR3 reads CASRRGLAKGDTQYF. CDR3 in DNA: TGTGCCAGCAGGCGTGGACTAGCCAAGGGAGATACGCAGTATTTT.

CDR3 in DNA: TGTGCCAGCAGCCGTCAGCGGGGGGTAACTTCCACCGGGGAGCTGTTTTTT. It is translated as CASSRQRGVTSTGELFF. The chain couples TRBV3-1 to TRBJ2-2, with 9 bases that match TRBD2. V dropped 4 bases and J dropped 4; count of bases not matched to a gene: 10. The CDR3 loop spans 17 amino acids. Germline V gives CDR1 LGHDT, CDR2 YNNKEL (reference sequence).

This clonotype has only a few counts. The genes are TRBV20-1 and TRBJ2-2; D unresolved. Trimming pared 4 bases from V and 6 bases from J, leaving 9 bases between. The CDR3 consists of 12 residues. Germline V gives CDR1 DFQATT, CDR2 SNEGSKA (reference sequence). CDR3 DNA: TGCAGTGCTATGACCAGACCCGGGGAGCTGTTTTTT. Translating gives CSAMTRPGELFF.

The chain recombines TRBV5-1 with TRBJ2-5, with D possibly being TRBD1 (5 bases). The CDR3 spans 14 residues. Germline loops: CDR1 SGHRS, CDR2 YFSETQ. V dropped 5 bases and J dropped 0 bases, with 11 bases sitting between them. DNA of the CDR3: TGCGCCAGCAGGTGGGGCGGAAACCAAGAGACCCAGTACTTC. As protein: CASRWGGNQETQYF. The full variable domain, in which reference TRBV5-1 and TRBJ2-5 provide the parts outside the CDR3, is KAGVTQTPRYLIKTRGQQVTLSCSPISGHRSVSWYQQTPGQGLQFLFEYFSETQRNKGNFPGRFSGRQFSNSRSEMNVSTLELGDSALYLCASRWGGNQETQYFGPGTRLLVL.

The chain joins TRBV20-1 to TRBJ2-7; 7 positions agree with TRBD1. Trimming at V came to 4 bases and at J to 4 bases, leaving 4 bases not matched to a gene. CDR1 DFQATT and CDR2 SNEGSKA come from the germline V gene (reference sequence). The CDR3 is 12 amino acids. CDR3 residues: CSATGGNYEQYF. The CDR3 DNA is TGCAGTGCTACAGGGGGTAATTACGAGCAGTACTTC.

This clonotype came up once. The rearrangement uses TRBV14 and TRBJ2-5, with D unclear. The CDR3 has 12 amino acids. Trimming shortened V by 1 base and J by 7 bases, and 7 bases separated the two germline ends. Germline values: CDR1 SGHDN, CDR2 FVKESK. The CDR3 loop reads CASSQGPGTQYF. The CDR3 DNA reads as TGTGCCAGCAGCCAAGGGCCGGGGACCCAGTACTTC.